This record looks at one T cell receptor (beta chain) sequence and its context. Some clones are missing from TCRdb's copy, which holds only in-frame ones; the method was immunoSEQ multiplex PCR. The sample holds approximately 38,000 clones, roughly 85% seen once. This sample was taken from a study of OX40 agonist ivuxolimab in advanced cancers. Patients were excluded for autoimmune disease history or systemic immunosuppression. The trim removed 5 bases at V and 1 base at J, leaving 3 bases unmatched. Looked up from germline, CDR1 is MDHEN and CDR2 is SYDVKM. The CDR3 sequence is 14 residues long. This receptor was taken from an adult with an advanced solid tumor such as melanoma, head and neck, liver or kidney cancer. The chain couples TRBV28 to TRBJ2-7, with 9 positions matching TRBD2. Source: CD4+ or CD8+ T cells sorted from blood, taken in a trial of the OX40 agonist ivuxolimab. The DNA for the CDR3 is TGTGCCAGCAGTGTGACTAGCGGTTCCTACGAGCAGTACTTC. This codes for CASSVTSGSYEQYF.